This is a list of T cell receptor beta chains from one sample in a study of blood T cell repertoires in COVID-19. TCRdb keeps only in-frame clones here, not all; method: immunoSEQ multiplex PCR. The repertoire has around 170,000 clones, roughly 80% of them found once; the top ten carry under 10%. Sequenced sample: peripheral blood. All receptors derive from an older woman with COVID-19, enrolled during active disease. Both conserved end residues are trimmed from each CDR3. Fields, in order: CDR3 protein, J gene, V gene.

ATSDMRTGVQETQY	TRBJ2-5	TRBV24-1
ASSPGLTQGLGQPQH	TRBJ1-5	TRBV5-1
ASSYQGQVGGYT	TRBJ1-2	TRBV6-7
ASSSWDRYTDTQY	TRBJ2-3	TRBV7-9
ASSLVVGTEGQPQH	TRBJ1-5	TRBV11-2
ASSRRGGEETQY	TRBJ2-5	TRBV3-1/TRBV3-2
ASSQDRGSNEQY	TRBJ2-7	TRBV4-1
ASSLRTSGRTHEQF	TRBJ2-1	TRBV3-1/TRBV3-2
ASSSTSGRLQETQY	TRBJ2-5	TRBV5-1
ASKSASTEAF	TRBJ1-1	TRBV6-1
ASSYSSTAGSLSYNEQF	TRBJ2-1	TRBV6-2/TRBV6-3
ASSFSGGVYQPQH	TRBJ1-5	TRBV7-8
ASIDYRLPREQY	TRBJ2-7	TRBV2
ASSSDSQNYGYT	TRBJ1-2	TRBV5-4
ASSRRTSGRGRGNEQF	TRBJ2-1	TRBV7-2
ASSLRQSLNTEAF	TRBJ1-1	TRBV18
ASRHPRGSPLH	TRBJ1-6	TRBV19
SASIGGDYGYT	TRBJ1-2	TRBV20-1
AWSVGRQGNTEAF	TRBJ1-1	TRBV30
ASSLVLAGGPNTGELF	TRBJ2-2	TRBV7-2
ASSVRLNTGELF	TRBJ2-2	TRBV10-2
ASRNGRGGINEKLF	TRBJ1-4	TRBV11-2
ASSLRDRPNTGELF	TRBJ2-2	TRBV5-5
ASSLADPGEQF	TRBJ2-1	TRBV7-2
ASSLTADRGSYEQY	TRBJ2-7	TRBV4-3
ATSGSDREESF	TRBJ1-1	TRBV24-1
ASSSLSGTTNEKLF	TRBJ1-4	TRBV7-9
AWSVGGAKNIQY	TRBJ2-4	TRBV30
ASSPDLRPGKVNTEAF	TRBJ1-1	TRBV28
ASSLRGGLLF	TRBJ2-2	TRBV9
ASRDQGVTEAF	TRBJ1-1	TRBV12-3/TRBV12-4
ASSPSREAGRF	TRBJ2-1	TRBV18
ASSSLADVGRGYT	TRBJ1-2	TRBV7-9
ASSTGDSPLH	TRBJ1-6	TRBV6-6
ASSWDRGHNSPLH	TRBJ1-6	TRBV28
ASGPAGGTGAGELF	TRBJ2-2	TRBV12-5
ASSLLSAGGTDTQY	TRBJ2-3	TRBV7-3
ASTLGAAPYNEQF	TRBJ2-1	TRBV28
ASSPLDAGDTQY	TRBJ2-3	TRBV18
ASSPILTSFEQY	TRBJ2-7	TRBV14
AISPGQTSSEQF	TRBJ2-1	TRBV10-3
ASSPYSLAGGPYEQY	TRBJ2-7	TRBV28